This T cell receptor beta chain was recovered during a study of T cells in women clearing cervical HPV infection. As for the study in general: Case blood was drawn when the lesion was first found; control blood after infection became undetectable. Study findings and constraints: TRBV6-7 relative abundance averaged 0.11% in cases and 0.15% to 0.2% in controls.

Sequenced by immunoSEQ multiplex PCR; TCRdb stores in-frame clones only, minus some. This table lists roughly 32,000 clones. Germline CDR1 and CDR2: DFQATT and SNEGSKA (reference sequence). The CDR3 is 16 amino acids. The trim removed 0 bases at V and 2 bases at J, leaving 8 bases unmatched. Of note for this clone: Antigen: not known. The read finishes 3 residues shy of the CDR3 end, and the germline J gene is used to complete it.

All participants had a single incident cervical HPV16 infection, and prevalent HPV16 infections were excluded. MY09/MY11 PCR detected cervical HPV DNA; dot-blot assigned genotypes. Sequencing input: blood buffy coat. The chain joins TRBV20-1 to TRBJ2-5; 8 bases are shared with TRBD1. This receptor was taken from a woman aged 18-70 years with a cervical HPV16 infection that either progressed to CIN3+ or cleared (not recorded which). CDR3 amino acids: CSARDSQGAPQETQYF. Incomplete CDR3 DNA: TGCAGTGCTAGAGATTCGCAGGGGGCTCCTCAAGAGACC.